This T cell receptor (beta chain) was sequenced for a study of cytomegalovirus exposure and HLA in healthy donors. General observations from the study: Many donors carried some public TCRs, although rarity characterized most TCR sequences.

CDR3 length equals 15 residues. V lost 4 bases, J lost 3 bases, and 16 bases lay in between. Germline V CDR1 and CDR2: SGHDT, YYEEEE. The study ran its PCR with 60 Vbeta and 13 Jbeta primers. The repertoire was sequenced with immunoSEQ multiplex PCR; TCRdb's copy has only in-frame clones and lacks some. Of over 85,000 clones detected, more than 70% appear once; the ten largest clones hold 8.5% to 10%. This clone was recorded a few times. Its antigen is not identified. J is TRBJ1-2 and V is TRBV5-6; no clear D gene. The sequence came from a male donor in good health and CMV-seropositive. Sequenced input: PBMCs. CDR3 in DNA: TGTGCCAGCAGCCGCGGGCCAGCAGCTCACTATGGCTACACCTTC. Residues: CASSRGPAAHYGYTF.